This T cell receptor (beta chain) was sequenced in a study of blood T cells in healthy people across ages. With 1 base clipped from V and 6 bases from J, the junction kept 11 bases outside the gene matches. This CDR3 region has 16 residues. CDR1 is LNHNV, CDR2 YYDKDF, per germline (reference sequence). General study findings and limits: Total diversity from one million sequenced T cells was likely underestimated.

Together with a sample-barcoded 5' primer, a J-beta primer mix was included in a second PCR lasting about 6 to 11 cycles. TCRdb used MiXCR to reprocess the 5' RACE reads, holding one entry per CDR3 protein. Found here are about 1.6 million distinct CDR3 sequences, roughly 32% of them singletons; the top ten hold approximately 10%. Every sample gave at least 6 micrograms of total RNA when it was extracted. Only one count was recorded for this clonotype. What it recognizes is unknown. Sequenced: blood. The chain recombines TRBV15 with TRBJ1-1; 7 bases are shared with TRBD1. This TCR was sampled from a woman between 25 and 40 years old in good health. CDR3 sequence (DNA): TGTGCCACCAGCAGAGCGACAGGGCCCGCGGTCGCTGAAGCTTTCTTT. Encoded protein: CATSRATGPAVAEAFF.